The 23 T cell receptor beta chains reported below all come from one sample, sequenced in a study of siplizumab effects on memory and regulatory T cells. Data came from immunoSEQ multiplex PCR; TCRdb stores just in-frame clones and leaves some out. The sample yields about 120,000 clones, about 94% seen once. Sequencing was carried out using non-Treg CD4+ T cells sorted from blood. Every receptor here comes from a human donor in good health.

The V and J genes are TRBV6-1 and TRBJ1-1, with D possibly TRBD1 on 6 matching bases. Germline assignment: CDR1 MNHNS and CDR2 SASEGT. The CDR3 sequence is 15 residues long. The V gene lost 5 bases and the J gene lost 0 bases, with 13 bases spanning the gap. The CDR3 protein is CASSFAGQMNTEAFF. The CDR3 DNA is TGTGCCAGCAGTTTCGCAGGACAGATGAACACTGAAGCTTTCTTT.

This chain joins TRBV7-9 and TRBJ1-6; D not resolved. V was trimmed by 4 bases and J by 0 bases, leaving 16 bases between them. CDR3 length equals 18 residues. Germline CDR1 SEHNR, CDR2 FQNEAQ (reference sequence). CDR3 coding DNA: TGTGCCAGCAGCTCAGAGGACGGGTGGAGCTCCTATAATTCACCCCTCCACTTT. Amino acids: CASSSEDGWSSYNSPLHF.

This sequence joins TRBV6-5 and TRBJ1-1; D not resolved. The V gene lost 8 bases and the J gene lost 4 bases, with 5 bases spanning the gap. Germline V lookup: CDR1 MNHEY, CDR2 SVGAGI. CDR3 length: 10 residues. The CDR3 bases are TGTGCCAGCCTTTTCACTGAAGCTTTCTTT. It is translated as CASLFTEAFF.

J is TRBJ1-3 and V is TRBV5-1, with D uncertain. This CDR3 has 15 amino acids. Germline values: CDR1 SGHRS, CDR2 YFSETQ. The germline V and J ends were trimmed by 1 base and 4 bases, with 12 bases remaining between them. As DNA, the CDR3 is TGCGCCAGCAGCTTGACGGCGGGGAACGGAAACACCATATATTTT. Encoded protein: CASSLTAGNGNTIYF.

V and J are TRBV2 and TRBJ1-2; D is uncertain. Trimming removed 2 bases at V and 8 bases at J, with 12 bases between. The CDR3 contains 13 residues. Germline lookup yields CDR1 SNHLY and CDR2 FYNNEI. The CDR3 is CASSEMGVRGYTF. The CDR3 coding sequence is TGTGCCAGCAGTGAAATGGGAGTGAGGGGCTACACCTTC.

The gene calls are TRBV19 and TRBJ1-4, with 10 bases lining up with TRBD1. Losses at the gene ends were 4 bases for V and 2 bases for J; bases not matched to a gene: 4. Germline V CDR1 and CDR2: LNHDA, SQIVND (reference sequence). The CDR3 extends over 16 amino acids. CDR3 DNA: TGTGCCAGTAGTAAAGAGGGACAGGGGACTAATGAAAAACTGTTTTTT. It is translated as CASSKEGQGTNEKLFF.

V usage is TRBV5-1 and J usage is TRBJ2-7; D gene uncertain. Germline lookup yields CDR1 SGHRS and CDR2 YFSETQ. The CDR3 covers 13 residues. Trimming pared 4 bases from V and 6 bases from J, leaving 14 bases between. The CDR3 DNA sequence: TGCGCCAGCAGCCATGGTGCCCAGACCGAGCAGTACTTC. It is translated as CASSHGAQTEQYF.

V gene TRBV11-1 combines with J gene TRBJ2-5, with TRBD2 identical over 10 bases. V gave up 4 bases and J gave up 1 base; unmatched junction bases: 3. The length of the CDR3 is 15 residues. Germline V gene data show CDR1 as SGHAT and CDR2 as FQDESV (reference sequence). CDR3 nucleotide sequence: TGTGCCAGCAGCTCTAGCGGGGGTTTCCAAGAGACCCAGTACTTC. It translates to CASSSSGGFQETQYF.

This chain links TRBV10-1 with TRBJ2-3, with 10 bases matching TRBD2. Trimming took 5 bases from V and 2 from J; bases not matched to a gene: 1. This CDR3 comprises 14 residues. In germline, CDR1 is WNHNN, CDR2 SYGVQD (reference sequence). The CDR3 is CASSSGGATDTQYF. In DNA form, the CDR3 reads TGCGCCAGCAGTAGCGGGGGGGCCACAGATACGCAGTATTTT.

The rearrangement uses TRBV5-4 and TRBJ1-4; unclear D gene. V lost 4 bases, J lost 4 bases, and 11 bases lay in between. The CDR3 runs to 14 residues. Germline V gives CDR1 SGHNT, CDR2 YYREEE (reference sequence). CDR3 amino acids: CASSPGVLNEKLFF. The CDR3 DNA reads TGTGCCAGCAGCCCCGGGGTCCTTAATGAAAAACTGTTTTTT.

The chain links TRBV4-1 to TRBJ2-3; TRBD2 matches 9 bases. V dropped 1 base and J dropped 4; count of bases not matched to a gene: 0. The CDR3 covers 14 residues. Per the germline V gene, CDR1 is MGHRA and CDR2 is YSYEKL. CDR3 DNA sequence: TGCGCCAGCAGCCAAGGCGGGGGGGCAGATACGCAGTATTTT. Its protein product is CASSQGGGADTQYF.

The chain is built from TRBV27 and TRBJ2-1; no definite D call. CDR1 is MNHEY, CDR2 SMNVEV, per germline (reference sequence). V was trimmed by 8 bases and J by 15 bases, leaving 14 bases between them. This CDR3 contains 10 residues. This CDR3 is CASYGRYRFF. DNA for the CDR3: TGTGCCAGCTATGGGCGTTACCGGTTCTTC.

The chain is built from TRBV27 and TRBJ1-2, with unresolved D. CDR1 and CDR2 from the germline V gene are MNHEY and SMNVEV (reference sequence). The V end lost 2 bases, the J end lost 8 bases, and 12 bases lay between the germline ends. This CDR3 is built from 13 residues. Here the CDR3 reads CASSLGVLEGYTF. The CDR3 nucleotides are TGTGCCAGCAGTTTAGGAGTATTGGAGGGCTACACCTTC.

This chain joins TRBV5-1 and TRBJ1-1; unclear D gene. V was shortened by 1 base and J by 4 bases, with 11 bases between the two germline ends. CDR1 and CDR2 (germline): SGHRS, YFSETQ. CDR3 size: 14 residues. The CDR3 protein is CASSLNEVLTEAFF. CDR3 coding DNA: TGCGCCAGCAGCTTGAACGAGGTTCTCACTGAAGCTTTCTTT.

DNA for the CDR3: TGCGCCAGCAGCCCCGGACTCAACTTAAACGAGCAGTACTTC. Translating it yields CASSPGLNLNEQYF. J is TRBJ2-7 and V is TRBV5-1; D perhaps matches TRBD2 (5 bases). The CDR3 sequence is 14 residues long. Trimming shortened V by 4 bases and J by 5 bases, and 16 bases separated the two germline ends. The V gene's germline CDR1 is SGHRS and CDR2 YFSETQ.

The chain employs TRBV5-6 and TRBJ1-2, with D perhaps TRBD1 (6 bases). V lost 2 bases and J lost 6, with 14 bases in between. The CDR3 covers 14 residues. The germline CDR1 and CDR2 sequences are SGHDT and YYEEEE. The CDR3 bases are TGTGCCAGCAGCTTTGACAGGTGGGGAGATGGCTACACCTTC. Amino acids: CASSFDRWGDGYTF.

The rearrangement links TRBV6-5 to TRBJ2-3, with a possible D match to TRBD1 (5 bases). The germline V and J ends were trimmed by 2 bases and 1 base, with 10 bases remaining between them. CDR1 MNHEY and CDR2 SVGAGI come from the germline V gene. This CDR3 is 15 amino acids long. The CDR3 DNA sequence: TGTGCCAGCAGTTACGGCGTAGGGGGCACAGATACGCAGTATTTT. It encodes CASSYGVGGTDTQYF.

The gene calls are TRBV7-8 and TRBJ2-2, with 11 bases that match TRBD2. The V gene's germline CDR1 is SGHVS and CDR2 FQNEAQ. This CDR3 comprises 16 residues. Trimming cost V 5 bases and J 7 bases; bases outside gene matches: 9. DNA of the CDR3: TGTGCCAGCAGCCCCTTAGCGGGGGGGCCTGGCGGGGAGCTGTTTTTT. It codes for CASSPLAGGPGGELFF.

V is TRBV6-5 and J is TRBJ1-3; D is unresolved. CDR1 and CDR2 from the germline V gene are MNHEY and SVGAGI. This CDR3 contains 12 residues. V gave up 5 bases and J gave up 4 bases, with 6 bases separating them. CDR3 in amino acids: CASSASGNTIYF. The CDR3, as DNA: TGTGCCAGCAGTGCGTCGGGAAACACCATATATTTT.

The chain joins TRBV10-3 to TRBJ2-1; 9 bases map to TRBD1. J gave up 5 bases and V 6 bases, and 11 bases lay outside the gene matches. The CDR3 contains 16 residues. The V gene's germline CDR1 is ENHRY and CDR2 SYGVKD. CDR3 sequence (DNA): TGTGCCATCAGCGCACGGACGGACAGGGGCAACAATGAGCAGTTCTTC. It translates to CAISARTDRGNNEQFF.

Comment on this clone: This specimen includes other DNA sequences encoding the same CDR3. The V call is TRBV6-5, the J call TRBJ2-3; unclear D gene. CDR1 MNHEY and CDR2 SVGAGI come from the germline V gene. The CDR3 consists of 13 residues. V lost 0 bases and J lost 6, with 7 bases in between. The CDR3 here is CASSYSPGDTQYF. The CDR3 DNA is TGTGCCAGCAGTTACTCGCCCGGGGATACGCAGTATTTT.

The rearrangement uses TRBV10-3 and TRBJ2-3; TRBD2 matches 7 bases. Germline assignment: CDR1 ENHRY and CDR2 SYGVKD. Trimming took 5 bases from V and 4 from J; bases not matched to a gene: 6. The length of the CDR3 is 14 residues. The CDR3 DNA sequence: TGTGCCATCAGTCGGGCGGGGGAAGCAGATACGCAGTATTTT. As protein: CAISRAGEADTQYF.

This chain connects TRBV7-9 to TRBJ2-7; D gene unclear. The CDR3 has 14 amino acids. V was shortened by 4 bases and J by 2 bases, with 12 bases between the two germline ends. Per the germline V gene, CDR1 is SEHNR and CDR2 is FQNEAQ (reference sequence). CDR3 nucleotide sequence: TGTGCCAGCAGCTACGCCCCCAGGCCCTACGAGCAGTACTTC. Translating gives CASSYAPRPYEQYF.